Sequencing of this TCR beta chain was carried out in a study of blood T cells in healthy people across ages (dated by TCRdb to the mid-2010s). Study-wide context: In model experiments, template switching captured about one uniquely barcoded TCR beta cDNA molecule for every two T cells. Using deep sequencing normalized with unique cDNA molecular identifiers, the study measured how TCR beta repertoire diversity changes with age. Four age groups were formed from the donors: young (average 16 years), middle-aged (approximately 42), aged (62) and long-lived (less than 85). Using the same blood draw, the study looked at two additional independent replicas of 1 million unique cDNA reads for two donors, one aged 18 to 30 and the other aged 80 or older.

The paper as a whole reports these results and caveats: Bulk unsorted PBMC profiling prevented conclusive comparison of naive and antigen-experienced compartments. Estimates of total diversity based on one million sequenced T cells were considered lower bounds and underestimates. As age increased, observed TCR beta diversity per million T cells dropped in a roughly linear way, and a significant reduction was already evident by age 40. The CMV infection status of donors was not known, potentially confounding age-related changes in expanded clonotypes. Compared with the aged group, the long-lived group had more naive CD4+ T cells, fewer expanded clones and increased TCR diversity, a pattern suggesting age selection. A strong correlation was found between observed TCR beta diversity and the percentage of naive T cells measured by flow cytometry.

Donors were around 37 systemically healthy Caucasian individuals from Russia aged roughly 6 to 90 years. Approximately 9.3 milliliters of peripheral blood were drawn from each donor into EDTA-treated Vacutainer tubes. Ficoll-Paque density-gradient centrifugation was used to isolate PBMCs, with at least 6 million obtained per sample. Trizol reagent was used to extract total RNA from the PBMCs, yielding at least 6 micrograms per sample. For every donor, an aliquot of PBMCs went through flow cytometry to measure the percentages of naive CD45RAhigh/CD27high T cells. Of note for this clonotype: Its antigen is not yet known. No base quality information exists; no much larger clone differs at one position.

Measured from the cysteine to the phenylalanine, the CDR3 is 16 residues long. Only CDR3 DNA remains: 48 bases, in frame from the first base. The V end gives up 5 bases and the J end 7 bases, leaving 15 bases in the junction not matched to a gene. The germline V gene (reference sequence) specifies DFQATT as CDR1 and SNEGSKA as CDR2. The library was built by means of 5' RACE. Sequenced on an Illumina HiSeq 2500. A second PCR of about 7 to 12 cycles was run with a J-beta primer mix and a sample-barcoded 5' primer. Each TCR beta cDNA molecule received a unique molecular identifier from a template-switch 5' adaptor carrying 12 random nucleotides. Each sample yielded at least 3 million CDR3-containing paired-end reads. First-strand cDNA synthesis was performed from all RNA using the Mint cDNA synthesis kit, with priming by a TRBC-specific oligonucleotide. Following uracil-DNA glycosylase treatment, a first 18-cycle PCR with universal primers M1SS and BC2_uni_R was performed on all cDNA. In the authors' own workflow: Each sample was normalized by randomly selecting 1 million high-quality reads, each carrying a distinct molecular identifier. Instead of being binned into consensus sequences, reads that shared molecular identifiers were thrown out. MiTCR, run with a Q25 quality threshold and the strictest error-elimination algorithm, handled CDR3 identification, clonotype clustering and error correction. A nonparametric unseen species model with Euler transformation was used to estimate lower-bound total TCR beta diversity. In TCRdb, the public reads were trimmed at Q25 with fastp and aligned with MiXCR, with productive beta chains retained. Identical CDR3 proteins give one entry, which carries the most common genes and DNA. TCRdb, not the original authors, processed these V and J calls. The sample table shows 600,000 to 1,000,000 distinct CDR3 sequences, and roughly 25% are seen once. The ten largest clones add up to approximately 3.7% of the sample.

The data were also submitted as part of a second study, on T cells of mothers and their children. The second study also describes: The donors were nine systemically healthy Caucasian individuals, made up of three mothers and their six children. cDNA synthesis consumed the entire amount of extracted RNA, loaded at approximately 1.5 ug RNA in each 15 ul reaction. In the second PCR, sample barcodes and 2-4 random nucleotides were introduced via the M1S primer. Each mother yielded over 10 million TCR beta CDR3 reads and each child 3 million to 3.5 million reads. Thymic selection similarly shapes TCR recombination output in related and unrelated pairs, with minor effect from inherited differences. Normalized repertoire overlap in related mother-child pairs was always slightly higher than in unrelated mother-child pairs, but the difference was never significant. No persistent microchimeric T cell clones were detected, at a sensitivity of approximately 110 clones per million clonotypes. To look for features that set related mother-child pairs apart from unrelated individuals, the researchers ran deep NGS to compare the TCR beta repertoires of mothers and children. The mean age was around 42 +/- 4 years for the mothers and around 10 +/- 4 years for the children. After adapter ligation was performed with NEBNext reagents, the libraries were sequenced on an Illumina HiSeq 2000 with 100+100 nt paired-end reads. Mother and child libraries were prepared a month apart and sequenced in separate runs to prevent cross-contamination. For each donor, between about 500,000 and 2,100,000 distinct TCR beta clonotypes were identified. Naive TCR beta clonotypes were estimated from low-frequency clonotypes matched to each donor's FACS-determined naive share, without sorting.

The sample consisted of blood. The chain links TRBV20-1 with TRBJ2-1; 9 central bases correspond to TRBD2. The clonotype was recovered from a boy aged 5-17 years in good health. The nucleotides read TGCAGTGCTCCCCCGGACGTAGGGGCGGGAGGGAATGAGCAGTTCTTC. This is translated as CSAPPDVGAGGNEQFF.